What follows are 17 T cell receptor beta chains derived from one specimen sequenced in a study of T cell repertoires in cytomegalovirus infection. MiXCR, applied by TCRdb to the reads, yields one record per CDR3 protein. The table has under 300,000 distinct CDR3 sequences, approximately 22% seen once. Which antigens these TCRs recognize remains unknown. Source: cultured PBMCs, taken from culture after CMV antigen stimulation. The receptors shown here come from a human donor in good health (CMV status not recorded). Some clones in this sample may be carry-over from other donors' samples.

This clonotype was seen many times. The chain employs TRBV7-9 and TRBJ1-5; 9 nucleotides agree with TRBD1. V shed 5 bases, J shed 1 base, and the junction held 9 bases outside the gene matches. The CDR3 has 17 amino acids. CDR1 and CDR2 from the germline V gene are SEHNR and FQNEAQ (reference sequence). In DNA, the CDR3 is TGTGCCAGCAGCCTTGGACAGGGGATCGGGAGCAATCAGCCCCAGCATTTT. Encoded protein: CASSLGQGIGSNQPQHF.

The rearrangement links TRBV4-3 to TRBJ2-7, with D maybe TRBD1 (5 bases). Germline assignment: CDR1 LGHNA and CDR2 YSLEER. Trimming took off 0 bases at V and 2 bases at J, with 5 bases between the two ends. CDR3 size: 13 residues. The CDR3 spells CASSQETAYEQYF. DNA for the CDR3: TGCGCCAGCAGCCAAGAGACAGCCTACGAGCAGTACTTC.

This clonotype was detected ten times or more. This chain links TRBV19 with TRBJ1-1; weak D call: TRBD1 (5 bases). The CDR3 covers 13 residues. V was clipped by 7 bases and J by 1 base, with 10 bases between them. The germline CDR1 and CDR2 sequences are LNHDA and SQIVND (reference sequence). The CDR3 protein is CASTMGGNTEAFF. Here the CDR3 DNA reads TGTGCCAGTACCATGGGGGGGAACACTGAAGCTTTCTTT.

This clonotype was picked up a small number of times. The chain employs TRBV2 and TRBJ2-7; the match to TRBD2 covers 10 bases. Germline V lookup: CDR1 SNHLY, CDR2 FYNNEI. This CDR3 contains 14 residues. The V gene end was trimmed by 5 bases and the J gene end by 4 bases; junction bases not matched to a gene: 5. The CDR3 reads CASSLDSGRYEQYV. The CDR3 DNA reads TGTGCCAGCAGTTTAGATAGCGGGAGGTACGAGCAGTACGTC.

This clonotype turned up a few times. V gene TRBV7-2 combines with J gene TRBJ2-3; TRBD2 agrees at 9 bases. With V trimmed by 5 bases and J by 5 bases, 11 bases remained unmatched. Germline V gene data show CDR1 as SGHTA and CDR2 as FQGNSA. This CDR3 is built from 16 residues. CDR3 in DNA: TGTGCCAGCAGCCGAACAGGGTTAGCGGGAGTAGATACGCAGTATTTT. Its translation: CASSRTGLAGVDTQYF. The complete variable domain, with remaining parts taken from reference TRBV7-2 and TRBJ2-3, reads GAGVSQSPSNKVTEKGKDVELRCDPISGHTALYWYRQSLGQGLEFLIYFQGNSAPDKSGLPSDRFSAERTGGSVSTLTIQRTQQEDSAVYLCASSRTGLAGVDTQYFGPGTRLTVL.

This clonotype was recorded a few times. The chain carries TRBV20-1 and TRBJ2-7, with a weak D call TRBD1 (6 bases). Trimming cost V 4 bases and J 2 bases, with 12 bases left between them. The length of the CDR3 is 13 residues. Germline CDR1 reads DFQATT; CDR2 reads SNEGSKA (reference sequence). The CDR3 loop is CSAIGRGPYEQYF. The DNA of the CDR3 is TGCAGTGCTATCGGCAGGGGCCCCTACGAGCAGTACTTC.

In this sample, this clonotype turned up a few times. The chain uses TRBV7-3 and TRBJ2-5; D is unclear. Per germline, CDR1 SGHTA and CDR2 FQGTGA. CDR3 size: 15 residues. V was cut by 5 bases and J by 5 bases, with 18 bases left in between. The DNA for the CDR3 is TGTGCCAGCAGCGCCGGAAACGGCACGGGCGAGACCCAGTACTTC. Translated, it gives CASSAGNGTGETQYF. The full variable domain, completed using reference TRBV7-3 and TRBJ2-5, is GAGVSQTPSNKVTEKGKYVELRCDPISGHTALYWYRQSLGQGPEFLIYFQGTGAADDSGLPNDRFFAVRPEGSVSTLKIQRTERGDSAVYLCASSAGNGTGETQYFGPGTRLLVL.

This clonotype showed up just a few times. The rearrangement joins TRBV12-3 or TRBV12-4 to TRBJ1-1; tentative D call: TRBD1 (6 bases). V lost 5 bases, J lost 0 bases, and 13 bases lay in between. The CDR3 runs to 15 residues. The CDR3 DNA sequence: TGTGCCAGCAGTCCCCAGGGGATAATGAACACTGAAGCTTTCTTT. As protein: CASSPQGIMNTEAFF.

This rearrangement joins TRBV12-3 or TRBV12-4 to TRBJ1-5, with no clear D. The V gene lost 5 bases and the J gene lost 2 bases, with 10 bases spanning the gap. There are 14 residues in the CDR3. The CDR3 sequence is CASSPEVGNQPQHF. Here the CDR3 DNA reads TGTGCCAGCAGTCCTGAGGTGGGCAATCAGCCCCAGCATTTT.

The V and J genes are TRBV7-2 and TRBJ1-1; D unresolved. The V gene's germline CDR1 is SGHTA and CDR2 FQGNSA. Between the trimmed V and J ends, which lost 1 base and 6 bases, there was a span of 9 bases. The CDR3 has 13 residues. CDR3: CASSLGGGPEAFF. CDR3 nucleotide sequence: TGTGCCAGCAGCTTAGGAGGCGGCCCTGAAGCTTTCTTT.

V and J are TRBV5-5 and TRBJ1-2, with D possibly matching TRBD1 (5 bases). The V end was cut by 1 base, the J end by 6 bases, with 16 bases between. CDR3 length: 15 amino acids. Germline assignment: CDR1 SGHKS and CDR2 YYEKEE (reference sequence). CDR3 DNA: TGTGCCAGCAGCTTGAATATGGCAGGAGGGGATGGCTACACCTTC. The encoded protein is CASSLNMAGGDGYTF.

V and J are TRBV7-2 and TRBJ1-1; D gene unclear. Germline CDR1 is SGHTA and CDR2 is FQGNSA. Trimming took 3 bases from V and 2 from J, leaving 10 bases between them. The CDR3 is 14 amino acids. CDR3 nucleotide sequence: TGTGCCAGCAGCTTTCTAGCCGTTAACACTGAAGCTTTCTTT. It specifies CASSFLAVNTEAFF. Supplemented by reference TRBV7-2 and TRBJ1-1, the full variable domain reads GAGVSQSPSNKVTEKGKDVELRCDPISGHTALYWYRQSLGQGLEFLIYFQGNSAPDKSGLPSDRFSAERTGGSVSTLTIQRTQQEDSAVYLCASSFLAVNTEAFFGQGTRLTVV.

In its sample, this clonotype was seen a few times. The chain joins TRBV7-2 to TRBJ1-3; D is uncertain. CDR1 is SGHTA, CDR2 FQGNSA, per germline. V lost 3 bases and J 2 bases, leaving 11 bases between the germline ends. The CDR3 extends over 15 amino acids. The CDR3 coding sequence is TGTGCCAGCAGCTTCCCCAGATCGGCTGGAAACACCATATATTTT. It encodes CASSFPRSAGNTIYF.

The chain couples TRBV6-1 to TRBJ2-2; D unresolved. Trimming removed 6 bases at V and 7 bases at J, with 9 bases between. This CDR3 has 12 residues. Germline-derived CDR1 and CDR2 are MNHNS and SASEGT. The CDR3 sequence is CASREPHGELFF. CDR3 DNA sequence: TGTGCCAGCAGAGAACCCCACGGGGAGCTGTTTTTT.

This clonotype has only one observation. The chain combines TRBV7-2 with TRBJ2-7; no clear D gene. CDR3 size: 13 residues. V was shortened by 2 bases and J by 4 bases, with 9 bases between the two germline ends. CDR1 is SGHTA, CDR2 FQGNSA, per germline. The CDR3 sequence is CASSLNSQYEQYV. In nucleotides, the CDR3 is TGTGCCAGCAGCTTAAATTCACAGTACGAGCAGTACGTC.

This clonotype was observed many times. CDR3 in amino acids: CASSLNDRTDTQYF. In DNA, the CDR3 is TGTGCCAGCAGCTTGAACGATCGCACAGATACGCAGTATTTT. This chain connects TRBV7-9 to TRBJ2-3, with D hard to call. Germline CDR1 SEHNR, CDR2 FQNEAQ (reference sequence). The CDR3 totals 14 residues. Deletions cut 3 bases from V and 1 base from J, with 8 bases between.

V gene TRBV12-3 or TRBV12-4 combines with J gene TRBJ2-1, with D tentatively TRBD1 or TRBD2 (5 bases each). The CDR3 is made up of 11 amino acids. Trimming left V 4 bases short and J 15 bases short, with 13 bases between. The chain's CDR3 is CASSSGPWSFF. CDR3 DNA sequence: TGTGCCAGCAGTTCGGGGCCTTGGTCGTTCTTC.